This T cell receptor beta chain was captured in a study of cytomegalovirus exposure and HLA in healthy donors. Looking at the study overall: Earlier, roughly 180 million T cells were analyzed, and 90 million to 140 million unique TCR beta sequences were found among them. Study conclusions and caveats: Sequences of the TCR beta chain were said to predict the HLA-A and HLA-B alleles of most subjects accurately. The study listed some 160 cytomegalovirus-associated TCR beta chains.

Donors in the study were healthy people who gave bone marrow. Germline CDR1 and CDR2: SQVTM and ANQGSEA. Trimming cost V 3 bases and J 4 bases, with 9 bases left between them. There are 12 residues in the CDR3. Researchers ran the PCR with 60 Vbeta and 13 Jbeta primers. Repertoires were generated with immunoSEQ multiplex PCR, while TCRdb's copy carries only in-frame clones and drops some. The sample includes some 110,000 clones, over 12% of them seen just once. This clone has only a few counts. Its antigen is as yet unknown. Sequenced input: PBMCs. The TCR comes from a female donor in good health and CMV-seronegative. The chain combines TRBV29-1 with TRBJ2-5; maybe TRBD2 (6 bases). CDR3 protein: CSVEAAGETQYF. As DNA, the CDR3 is TGCAGCGTTGAGGCAGCGGGAGAGACCCAGTACTTC.